These 30 T cell receptor beta chains share one sample of origin, sequenced in a study of T cells in tuberculosis. Time point: new active TB diagnosis, blood taken before or within 7 days of starting treatment. Libraries were prepared by immunoSEQ multiplex PCR; TCRdb keeps only in-frame clonotypes and omits some of them. The table lists fewer than 35,000 clones, 86% of them singletons. The sample in question was PBMCs, obtained at tuberculosis diagnosis. These receptors were obtained from an adult with tuberculosis.

The chain recombines TRBV6-6 with TRBJ2-4; TRBD1 might be the D (5 bases). CDR1 is MNHNY and CDR2 is SVGAGI in the germline V gene (reference sequence). The V end was cut by 6 bases, the J end by 0 bases, with 12 bases between. CDR3 length: 15 residues. The chain's CDR3 is CASSLDMIAKNIQYF. The DNA of the CDR3 is TGTGCCAGCAGCTTGGACATGATAGCCAAAAACATTCAGTACTTC.

The J gene is TRBJ2-7, the V gene TRBV18, with a tentative D call TRBD1 (5 bases). V was pared by 5 bases and J by 5 bases, with 16 bases between. The germline V gene has CDR1 KGHSH and CDR2 LQKENI. The CDR3 runs 14 residues. CDR3 amino acids: CASSRTREVHEQYF. The CDR3 DNA reads TGTGCCAGCTCAAGGACAAGAGAAGTCCACGAGCAGTACTTC. Full variable domain (missing parts from reference TRBV18 and TRBJ2-7): NAGVMQNPRHLVRRRGQEARLRCSPMKGHSHVYWYRQLPEEGLKFMVYLQKENIIDESGMPKERFSAEFPKEGPSILRIQQVVRGDSAAYFCASSRTREVHEQYFGPGTRLTVT.

The chain carries TRBV6-6 and TRBJ1-4; D possibly corresponds to TRBD1 (6 bases). There are 12 residues in the CDR3. V lost 5 bases and J 15 bases, leaving 16 bases between the germline ends. The germline CDR1 and CDR2 sequences are MNHNY and SVGAGI (reference sequence). In DNA form, the CDR3 reads TGTGCCAGCAGTGCATCCGGGACATCGGTGTTTTTT. Its translation is CASSASGTSVFF.

This clone was detected a few times. V is TRBV11-2 and J is TRBJ1-4; D is uncertain. In germline, CDR1 is SGHAT, CDR2 FQNNGV. V lost 3 bases, J lost 4 bases, and 15 bases lay in between. CDR3 length: 16 amino acids. The CDR3 DNA is TGTGCCAGCAGCTTCGGTCGGAAGCGTTATAATGAAAAACTGTTTTTT. Protein: CASSFGRKRYNEKLFF.

The chain combines TRBV5-5 with TRBJ1-2; D possibly corresponds to TRBD1 (5 bases). CDR1 is SGHKS and CDR2 is YYEKEE in the germline V gene (reference sequence). V was trimmed by 4 bases and J by 4 bases, leaving 20 bases between them. The CDR3 extends over 16 amino acids. CDR3: CASSLTTSRGGYGYTF. The CDR3 coding sequence is TGTGCCAGCAGCCTTACTACCTCGCGGGGGGGCTATGGCTACACCTTC.

The chain recombines TRBV27 with TRBJ2-2; 8 nucleotides line up with TRBD1. V was pared by 6 bases and J by 6 bases, with 9 bases of the junction left unmatched. This CDR3 has 15 amino acids. Germline V lookup: CDR1 MNHEY, CDR2 SMNVEV (reference sequence). The CDR3 DNA reads TGTGCCAGCAGACCCGGGACAGGAAGGGCCGGGGAGCTGTTTTTT. As protein: CASRPGTGRAGELFF.

V usage is TRBV19 and J usage is TRBJ2-7; the D gene is possibly TRBD1 (6 bases). V was cut by 4 bases and J by 3 bases, with 13 bases left in between. Germline CDR1 is LNHDA and CDR2 is SQIVND (reference sequence). The CDR3 spans 14 residues. CDR3 residues: CASSTRQANYEQYF. The DNA for the CDR3 is TGTGCCAGTAGTACACGACAGGCTAACTACGAGCAGTACTTC.

The rearrangement uses TRBV27 and TRBJ1-1; D is unresolved. The ends were cut back, 5 bases at V and 0 bases at J, with 10 bases in the middle. The length of the CDR3 is 14 residues. Germline V gene sequence: CDR1 MNHEY, CDR2 SMNVEV (reference sequence). CDR3: CASSLHSLNTEAFF. DNA for the CDR3: TGTGCCAGCAGTCTCCACAGCTTGAACACTGAAGCTTTCTTT.

This clone was observed once. V and J are TRBV28 and TRBJ2-7, with 14 bases identical to TRBD2. Germline-derived CDR1 and CDR2 are MDHEN and SYDVKM. Losses at the gene ends were 5 bases for V and 2 bases for J; bases not matched to a gene: 5. The CDR3 is 16 amino acids. CDR3: CASSKSTSGRAYEQYF. As DNA, the CDR3 is TGTGCCAGCAGTAAGTCGACTAGCGGGAGGGCCTACGAGCAGTACTTC.

The chain couples TRBV6-1 to TRBJ1-2; tentative D call: TRBD1 (6 bases). The CDR3 has 14 amino acids. Germline CDR1 reads MNHNS; CDR2 reads SASEGT. Between the trimmed V and J ends, which lost 2 bases and 4 bases, there was a span of 11 bases. The CDR3 bases are TGTGCCAGCAGTGAATTAGGGGGGGGCTATGGCTACACCTTC. Amino acids: CASSELGGGYGYTF.

This clone appeared once. The gene calls are TRBV28 and TRBJ1-2; 9 nucleotides align to TRBD1. Trimming cost V 5 bases and J 6 bases; bases outside gene matches: 10. Germline V CDR1 and CDR2: MDHEN, SYDVKM. The CDR3 totals 15 residues. CDR3 sequence reads: CASSVPTGTGNGYTF. CDR3 DNA sequence: TGTGCCAGCAGTGTTCCGACCGGGACAGGGAATGGCTACACCTTC.

The CDR3: CASSLGQANYGYTF. The CDR3 DNA is TGTGCCAGCTCACTAGGACAGGCTAACTATGGCTACACCTTC. The chain recombines TRBV18 with TRBJ1-2, with TRBD1 matching over 7 bases. CDR3 length equals 14 residues. The trim removed 4 bases at V and 0 bases at J, leaving 2 bases unmatched. CDR1 and CDR2 (germline): KGHSH, LQKENI.

This chain links TRBV25-1 with TRBJ2-2; 9 bases are a match to TRBD2. The CDR3 is made up of 16 amino acids. Germline trimming cut 8 bases from V and 1 base from J; bases unmatched to any gene: 8. Germline-derived CDR1 and CDR2 are MGHDK and SYGVNS. CDR3 nucleotides: TGTGCCAGCGAAAAGAATAGCGGGGGGAACACCGGGGAGCTGTTTTTT. Translated, it gives CASEKNSGGNTGELFF. Together with reference TRBV25-1 and TRBJ2-2, the CDR3 gives the full variable domain: EADIYQTPRYLVIGTGKKITLECSQTMGHDKMYWYQQDPGMELHLIHYSYGVNSTEKGDLSSESTVSRIRTEHFPLTLESARPSHTSQYLCASEKNSGGNTGELFFGEGSRLTVL.

This sequence joins TRBV19 and TRBJ1-2; D is uncertain. The CDR3 is 14 amino acids. V was trimmed by 0 bases and J by 7 bases, leaving 12 bases between them. The V gene's germline CDR1 is LNHDA and CDR2 SQIVND (reference sequence). DNA for the CDR3: TGTGCCAGTAGTATAGAAACCTTTTTGCGTGGCTACACCTTC. Residues: CASSIETFLRGYTF.

The chain links TRBV4-1 to TRBJ1-1; 7 bases are a match to TRBD1. CDR1 is MGHRA, CDR2 YSYEKL, per germline. J gave up 5 bases and V 3 bases, and 12 bases lay outside the gene matches. The CDR3 covers 16 residues. The DNA of the CDR3 is TGCGCCAGCAGCCAGCCATTGAAGGGGGCGCGGACTGAAGCTTTCTTT. Residues: CASSQPLKGARTEAFF.

The CDR3 protein is CASSLEQNEKLFF. As DNA, the CDR3 is TGCGCCAGCAGCTTGGAACAAAATGAAAAACTGTTTTTT. The chain links TRBV5-1 to TRBJ1-4; D gene ambiguous. The CDR3 length is 13 residues. The V gene's germline CDR1 is SGHRS and CDR2 YFSETQ. V lost 0 bases and J lost 5, with 5 bases in between.

This chain uses TRBV25-1 with TRBJ1-1, with a weak D call TRBD1 (5 bases). V was clipped by 2 bases and J by 1 base, with 11 bases between them. The CDR3 covers 15 residues. Germline V CDR1 and CDR2: MGHDK, SYGVNS. The CDR3 here is CASSEAKGRNTEAFF. The CDR3 DNA reads as TGTGCCAGCAGTGAAGCTAAGGGGCGGAACACTGAAGCTTTCTTT.

The V call is TRBV4-1, the J call TRBJ2-1, with 8 bases matching TRBD2. V lost 0 bases to trimming and J lost 8 bases; unmatched junction nucleotides: 12. The CDR3 totals 17 residues. The germline gives CDR1 MGHRA, CDR2 YSYEKL. The DNA of the CDR3 is TGCGCCAGCAGCCAAGATGTGGGACGGGGGGGCCCGGATGAGCAGTTCTTC. It is translated as CASSQDVGRGGPDEQFF.

Only a few counts were recorded for this clone. The rearrangement links TRBV5-4 to TRBJ2-7, with 8 nucleotides matching TRBD1. Germline CDR1 and CDR2: SGHNT and YYREEE (reference sequence). V was pared by 6 bases and J by 3 bases, with 11 bases of the junction left unmatched. The CDR3 has 15 residues. In nucleotides, the CDR3 is TGTGCCAGCAACTATCAGGACAGGGTCGGCTACGAGCAGTACTTC. Amino acids: CASNYQDRVGYEQYF.

The chain combines TRBV6-5 with TRBJ1-2, with 9 bases lining up with TRBD1. This CDR3 is built from 14 residues. The V segment lost 5 bases and the J segment 8 bases; nucleotides outside the gene matches: 9. Germline values: CDR1 MNHEY, CDR2 SVGAGI. In DNA form, the CDR3 reads TGTGCCAGCAGTGAAGTGGGACAGGGCTGGGGCTACACCTTC. Protein sequence: CASSEVGQGWGYTF.

The chain couples TRBV28 to TRBJ1-1; 7 positions agree with TRBD1. Losses at the gene ends were 6 bases for V and 1 base for J; bases not matched to a gene: 5. Germline V gene sequence: CDR1 MDHEN, CDR2 SYDVKM. The CDR3 extends over 14 amino acids. The CDR3 reads CASRRDRENTEAFF. CDR3 in DNA: TGTGCCAGCAGACGGGACAGAGAGAACACTGAAGCTTTCTTT. Combining the CDR3 with reference TRBV28 and TRBJ1-1 gives the whole variable domain DVKVTQSSRYLVKRTGEKVFLECVQDMDHENMFWYRQDPGLGLRLIYFSYDVKMKEKGDIPEGYSVSREKKERFSLILESASTNQTSMYLCASRRDRENTEAFFGQGTRLTVV.

The chain has TRBV30 and TRBJ1-5, with a tentative D call TRBD1 (6 bases). Germline V gives CDR1 GTSNPN, CDR2 SVGIG (reference sequence). The CDR3 consists of 13 residues. Trimming took 3 bases from V and 2 from J, leaving 8 bases between them. CDR3: CAWSPGGNQPQHF. As DNA, the CDR3 is TGTGCCTGGAGCCCAGGGGGCAATCAGCCCCAGCATTTT.

V is TRBV30 and J is TRBJ2-1; 9 nucleotides line up with TRBD2. Germline-derived CDR1 and CDR2 are GTSNPN and SVGIG (reference sequence). The CDR3 covers 13 residues. After removal of 4 bases from V and 9 bases from J, the junction contained 7 bases not matched to a gene. The CDR3 sequence: CAWTAGGRGEQFF. CDR3 nucleotide sequence: TGTGCCTGGACAGCGGGGGGCAGGGGTGAGCAGTTCTTC.

The chain carries TRBV5-1 and TRBJ2-3; D possibly corresponds to TRBD2 (6 bases). This CDR3 contains 13 residues. The V gene's germline CDR1 is SGHRS and CDR2 YFSETQ. Trimming took 8 bases from V and 1 from J, leaving 11 bases between them. The CDR3 DNA reads as TGCGCCAGTTATCCTAGCGGCACAGATACGCAGTATTTT. This encodes CASYPSGTDTQYF.

The V gene is TRBV2, the J gene TRBJ1-6; tentatively, D is TRBD1 (6 bases). The CDR3 spans 14 residues. Per the germline V gene, CDR1 is SNHLY and CDR2 is FYNNEI. V shed 4 bases and J shed 7 bases, with 11 bases lying between them. The CDR3 bases are TGTGCCAGCAGTGCACAGGGACTAAATTCACCCCTCCACTTT. Amino acid sequence: CASSAQGLNSPLHF.

This clone was seen once. The V gene is TRBV2, the J gene TRBJ2-7; TRBD2 is a possible D gene (5 bases). Between the trimmed V and J ends, which lost 1 base and 2 bases, there was a span of 9 bases. Germline values: CDR1 SNHLY, CDR2 FYNNEI. CDR3 length: 14 residues. CDR3 in amino acids: CASSEGRATYEQYF. In DNA, the CDR3 is TGTGCCAGCAGTGAAGGGCGGGCCACCTACGAGCAGTACTTC.

To note about this clone: Different DNA sequences within this sample yield the same CDR3. The chain has TRBV6-5 and TRBJ2-1, with a tentative D call TRBD2 (5 bases). Trimming took 6 bases from V and 6 from J, leaving 12 bases between them. The V gene's germline CDR1 is MNHEY and CDR2 SVGAGI. The CDR3 extends over 13 amino acids. CDR3 protein: CASRLGLFNEQFF. The DNA of the CDR3 is TGTGCCAGCAGATTAGGACTCTTCAATGAGCAGTTCTTC.

V usage is TRBV2 and J usage is TRBJ1-3; 9 bases match TRBD1. Trimming at V came to 3 bases and at J to 4 bases, leaving 4 bases not matched to a gene. Germline V gives CDR1 SNHLY, CDR2 FYNNEI. This CDR3 is built from 15 residues. CDR3 coding DNA: TGTGCCAGCAGTGAGGGACAGGGTGACGGAAACACCATATATTTT. It codes for CASSEGQGDGNTIYF.

The chain combines TRBV7-3 with TRBJ2-1; D may be TRBD2 (5 bases). Trimming stripped 5 bases from V and 4 bases from J, with 18 bases between. Germline V lookup: CDR1 SGHTA, CDR2 FQGTGA. The CDR3 is 16 residues long. CDR3 in amino acids: CASSLRDYTPYNEQFF. The CDR3 nucleotides read TGTGCCAGCAGCCTTAGAGACTACACCCCGTACAATGAGCAGTTCTTC. Complete variable domain (other parts from reference TRBV7-3 and TRBJ2-1): GAGVSQTPSNKVTEKGKYVELRCDPISGHTALYWYRQSLGQGPEFLIYFQGTGAADDSGLPNDRFFAVRPEGSVSTLKIQRTERGDSAVYLCASSLRDYTPYNEQFFGPGTRLTVL.

The chain has TRBV5-1 and TRBJ1-1, with D possibly being TRBD1 (6 bases). The V gene lost 0 bases and the J gene lost 8 bases, with 17 bases spanning the gap. CDR1 is SGHRS and CDR2 is YFSETQ in the germline V gene. The CDR3 totals 15 residues. As DNA, the CDR3 is TGCGCCAGCAGCTTGGAACAGGGAAGATTCTCCGAAGCTTTCTTT. Amino acids: CASSLEQGRFSEAFF.